These T cell receptor beta chains were read from a single sample in a study of blood T cell repertoires in COVID-19. The table came from immunoSEQ multiplex PCR; TCRdb's copy has only in-frame clones and leaves some out. The sample yields 80,000 or so clones, about 89% seen once. The sequencing input was peripheral blood. All receptors come from a woman aged 60-70 years with acute or convalescent COVID-19. Each CDR3 is given with its conserved first and last residue. The D gene is left open where the match is weak. Clone size appears in some rows only: once, few, many, or a class for an expanded clone.

D gene: NA; V gene: TRBV13; clone size: NA; J gene: TRBJ2-7; CDR3 protein: CASSTIARASEQYF; CDR3 DNA: TGTGCCAGCAGCACCATAGCCAGGGCCAGCGAGCAGTACTTC
D gene: NA; V gene: TRBV21-1; clone size: NA; J gene: TRBJ2-7; CDR3 protein: CASLPSGTLEQYF; CDR3 DNA: TGTGCCAGCCTTCCTAGCGGGACTCTCGAGCAGTACTTC
D gene: TRBD2; V gene: TRBV14; clone size: NA; J gene: TRBJ2-3; CDR3 protein: CASSHGLGLADDTQYF; CDR3 DNA: TGTGCCAGCAGCCATGGGTTGGGGCTAGCGGATGATACGCAGTATTTT
D gene: TRBD1; V gene: TRBV27; clone size: NA; J gene: TRBJ2-2; CDR3 protein: CASSRGQGAGELFF; CDR3 DNA: TGTGCCAGCAGCCGGGGACAGGGAGCCGGGGAGCTGTTTTTT
D gene: NA; V gene: TRBV9; clone size: NA; J gene: TRBJ1-5; CDR3 protein: CASSPGRDQPQHF; CDR3 DNA: TGTGCCAGCAGCCCCGGGCGGGATCAGCCCCAGCATTTT
D gene: NA; V gene: TRBV7-3; clone size: NA; J gene: TRBJ2-7; CDR3 protein: CASSLDDRPKAYEQYF; CDR3 DNA: TGTGCCAGCAGCTTAGATGACAGGCCGAAAGCCTACGAGCAGTACTTC
D gene: TRBD1; V gene: TRBV4-2; clone size: NA; J gene: TRBJ1-6; CDR3 protein: CASSPTPGGYNSPLHF; CDR3 DNA: TGTGCCAGCAGCCCGACCCCAGGGGGCTATAATTCACCCCTCCACTTT
D gene: TRBD1; V gene: TRBV27; clone size: NA; J gene: TRBJ1-5; CDR3 protein: CASSPRTGVNNQPQHF; CDR3 DNA: TGTGCCAGCAGTCCACGGACAGGGGTTAACAATCAGCCCCAGCATTTT
D gene: NA; V gene: TRBV10-3; clone size: NA; J gene: TRBJ2-1; CDR3 protein: CAISERGGNEQFF; CDR3 DNA: TGTGCCATCAGTGAGAGGGGGGGCAATGAGCAGTTCTTC
D gene: NA; V gene: TRBV13; clone size: NA; J gene: TRBJ1-1; CDR3 protein: CASSLEVENTEAFF; CDR3 DNA: TGTGCCAGCAGCTTAGAAGTAGAAAACACTGAAGCTTTCTTT
D gene: TRBD2; V gene: TRBV6-5; clone size: NA; J gene: TRBJ2-5; CDR3 protein: CASSYTSGRQETQYF; CDR3 DNA: TGTGCCAGCAGTTATACTAGCGGGAGACAAGAGACCCAGTACTTC
D gene: NA; V gene: TRBV3-1/TRBV3-2; clone size: NA; J gene: TRBJ1-2; CDR3 protein: CASSQDTLRNYGYTF; CDR3 DNA: TGTGCCAGCAGCCAAGATACGTTACGGAACTATGGCTACACCTTC
D gene: TRBD1; V gene: TRBV30; clone size: NA; J gene: TRBJ1-1; CDR3 protein: CARSDKQGYTEAFF; CDR3 DNA: TGTGCCAGATCAGATAAACAGGGGTACACTGAAGCTTTCTTT
D gene: NA; V gene: TRBV2; clone size: NA; J gene: TRBJ2-7; CDR3 protein: CASSEFLSSYEQYF; CDR3 DNA: TGTGCCAGCAGTGAATTCCTTAGCTCCTACGAGCAGTACTTC
D gene: TRBD2; V gene: TRBV18; clone size: NA; J gene: TRBJ2-7; CDR3 protein: CASSQAAGASYEQYF; CDR3 DNA: TGTGCCAGCTCACAAGCGGCGGGAGCCTCCTACGAGCAGTACTTC
D gene: NA; V gene: TRBV3-1/TRBV3-2; clone size: NA; J gene: TRBJ1-2; CDR3 protein: CASSRGTSLRDGYTF; CDR3 DNA: TGTGCCAGCAGCCGCGGGACCTCATTACGGGATGGCTACACCTTC
D gene: NA; V gene: TRBV5-1; clone size: NA; J gene: TRBJ2-7; CDR3 protein: CASSYNIDEQYF; CDR3 DNA: TGCGCCAGCAGCTACAACATCGACGAGCAGTACTTC
D gene: NA; V gene: TRBV2; clone size: NA; J gene: TRBJ1-3; CDR3 protein: CASSPTGSSGNTIYF; CDR3 DNA: TGTGCCAGCAGTCCGACAGGTAGCTCTGGAAACACCATATATTTT
D gene: NA; V gene: TRBV12-3/TRBV12-4; clone size: NA; J gene: TRBJ2-7; CDR3 protein: CASSRDSYEQYF; CDR3 DNA: TGTGCCAGCAGTCGCGACAGCTACGAGCAGTACTTC
D gene: TRBD1; V gene: TRBV19; clone size: NA; J gene: TRBJ1-2; CDR3 protein: CASRGIDRAYGYTF; CDR3 DNA: TGTGCCAGTAGGGGGATTGACAGGGCCTATGGCTACACCTTC
D gene: TRBD1; V gene: TRBV20-1; clone size: NA; J gene: TRBJ1-1; CDR3 protein: CSASSGGRAEAFF; CDR3 DNA: TGCAGTGCTAGTTCAGGGGGAAGGGCTGAAGCTTTCTTT
D gene: TRBD2; V gene: TRBV28; clone size: NA; J gene: TRBJ2-2; CDR3 protein: CASSPPSGGNTGELFF; CDR3 DNA: TGTGCCAGCAGCCCACCTAGCGGGGGTAACACCGGGGAGCTGTTTTTT
D gene: TRBD2; V gene: TRBV6-4; clone size: NA; J gene: TRBJ2-1; CDR3 protein: CASCVPGLARGVNEQFF; CDR3 DNA: TGTGCCAGCTGCGTCCCGGGACTAGCGAGGGGGGTGAATGAGCAGTTCTTC
D gene: NA; V gene: TRBV30; clone size: NA; J gene: TRBJ1-6; CDR3 protein: CAWSVRIESPLHF; CDR3 DNA: TGTGCCTGGAGTGTACGTATCGAGTCACCCCTCCACTTT
D gene: NA; V gene: TRBV27; clone size: few; J gene: TRBJ1-3; CDR3 protein: CASSLSGGQSSGNTIYF; CDR3 DNA: TGTGCCAGCAGTTTATCGGGGGGGCAGAGCTCTGGAAACACCATATATTTT
D gene: TRBD1; V gene: TRBV7-9; clone size: NA; J gene: TRBJ2-5; CDR3 protein: CASSLLSGQRGETQYF; CDR3 DNA: TGTGCCAGCAGCCTCCTTTCGGGACAGAGGGGGGAGACCCAGTACTTC
D gene: TRBD1; V gene: TRBV5-6; clone size: NA; J gene: TRBJ1-2; CDR3 protein: CASSFGTVSGYTF; CDR3 DNA: TGTGCCAGCAGCTTCGGGACAGTGAGTGGCTACACCTTC
D gene: TRBD1; V gene: TRBV7-2; clone size: NA; J gene: TRBJ1-5; CDR3 protein: CASSYQTGTNQPQHF; CDR3 DNA: TGTGCCAGCAGTTACCAGACAGGGACAAATCAGCCCCAGCATTTT
D gene: NA; V gene: TRBV6-2/TRBV6-3; clone size: few; J gene: TRBJ1-1; CDR3 protein: CASSYDRWEAFF; CDR3 DNA: TGTGCCAGCAGTTACGACAGGTGGGAAGCTTTCTTT
D gene: NA; V gene: TRBV5-1; clone size: once; J gene: TRBJ2-1; CDR3 protein: CASSAEGSPNVLEQFF; CDR3 DNA: TGCGCCAGCAGCGCGGAAGGCTCTCCGAACGTTTTAGAGCAGTTCTTC
D gene: NA; V gene: TRBV18; clone size: NA; J gene: TRBJ2-5; CDR3 protein: CASSPQGTAQETQYF; CDR3 DNA: TGTGCCAGCTCACCCCAGGGGACGGCCCAAGAGACCCAGTACTTC
D gene: NA; V gene: TRBV9; clone size: NA; J gene: TRBJ2-3; CDR3 protein: CASSASRVGGLNTQYF; CDR3 DNA: TGTGCCAGCAGCGCAAGCAGGGTGGGGGGGCTGAATACGCAGTATTTT
D gene: TRBD1; V gene: TRBV5-5; clone size: once; J gene: TRBJ2-6; CDR3 protein: CASSPRPGQGTGANVLTF; CDR3 DNA: TGTGCCAGCAGCCCGAGGCCGGGACAGGGGACTGGGGCCAACGTCCTGACTTTC
D gene: TRBD1; V gene: TRBV5-1; clone size: NA; J gene: TRBJ2-3; CDR3 protein: CASSLAGGQGTDTQYF; CDR3 DNA: TGCGCCAGCAGCTTGGCCGGCGGACAGGGGACAGATACGCAGTATTTT
D gene: NA; V gene: TRBV5-4; clone size: NA; J gene: TRBJ2-5; CDR3 protein: CASSLWGRAETQYF; CDR3 DNA: TGTGCCAGCAGCTTGTGGGGCAGGGCAGAGACCCAGTACTTC
D gene: TRBD1; V gene: TRBV7-2; clone size: NA; J gene: TRBJ2-7; CDR3 protein: CASSLDQGASEQYF; CDR3 DNA: TGTGCCAGCAGCTTAGATCAGGGGGCGAGCGAGCAGTACTTC
D gene: NA; V gene: TRBV28; clone size: NA; J gene: TRBJ2-3; CDR3 protein: CASQDPGGTDTQYF; CDR3 DNA: TGTGCCAGCCAAGACCCAGGGGGCACAGATACGCAGTATTTT
D gene: NA; V gene: TRBV11-2; clone size: NA; J gene: TRBJ1-1; CDR3 protein: CASSANSGRTEAFF; CDR3 DNA: TGTGCCAGCAGCGCGAACTCGGGGAGAACTGAAGCTTTCTTT
D gene: NA; V gene: TRBV5-1; clone size: NA; J gene: TRBJ2-2; CDR3 protein: CASSFRGSDGELFF; CDR3 DNA: TGCGCCAGCAGCTTCAGGGGATCGGACGGGGAGCTGTTTTTT
D gene: TRBD2; V gene: TRBV4-1; clone size: NA; J gene: TRBJ2-4; CDR3 protein: CASSQDRTSSGKDIQYF; CDR3 DNA: TGCGCCAGCAGCCAAGACCGGACTAGTTCTGGAAAGGACATTCAGTACTTC
D gene: TRBD1; V gene: TRBV5-6; clone size: NA; J gene: TRBJ1-2; CDR3 protein: CASSSTGVSSGYTF; CDR3 DNA: TGTGCCAGCAGCTCAACAGGGGTTAGTAGTGGCTACACCTTC
D gene: NA; V gene: TRBV3-1/TRBV3-2; clone size: NA; J gene: TRBJ1-6; CDR3 protein: CASSQIGGGNSPLHF; CDR3 DNA: TGTGCCAGCAGCCAAATCGGGGGTGGTAATTCACCCCTCCACTTT
D gene: NA; V gene: TRBV7-8; clone size: NA; J gene: TRBJ2-7; CDR3 protein: CASSLALGQSYEQYF; CDR3 DNA: TGTGCCAGCAGCTTAGCGCTCGGACAGTCCTACGAGCAGTACTTC
D gene: TRBD1; V gene: TRBV18; clone size: NA; J gene: TRBJ2-7; CDR3 protein: CASSLQGAVGEQYF; CDR3 DNA: TGTGCCAGCTCACTCCAGGGGGCGGTGGGCGAGCAGTACTTC
D gene: NA; V gene: TRBV7-2; clone size: NA; J gene: TRBJ1-5; CDR3 protein: CASSLGGISNQPQHF; CDR3 DNA: TGTGCCAGCAGCTTAGGAGGGATTAGCAATCAGCCCCAGCATTTT
D gene: NA; V gene: TRBV3-1/TRBV3-2; clone size: once; J gene: TRBJ1-1; CDR3 protein: CASSPGQPRTPNTEAFF; CDR3 DNA: TGTGCCAGCAGCCCCGGACAGCCCCGAACGCCGAACACTGAAGCTTTCTTT
D gene: TRBD2; V gene: TRBV28; clone size: once; J gene: TRBJ2-3; CDR3 protein: CASSLAGRSTDTQYF; CDR3 DNA: TGTGCCAGCAGCCTAGCGGGGAGGAGCACAGATACGCAGTATTTT
D gene: NA; V gene: TRBV28; clone size: NA; J gene: TRBJ2-7; CDR3 protein: CASQGPPLYEQYF; CDR3 DNA: TGTGCCAGCCAGGGCCCCCCCCTCTACGAGCAGTACTTC
D gene: NA; V gene: TRBV7-2; clone size: NA; J gene: TRBJ2-5; CDR3 protein: CASSPSSQETQYF; CDR3 DNA: TGTGCCAGCAGCCCTAGCTCCCAAGAGACCCAGTACTTC
D gene: NA; V gene: TRBV2; clone size: NA; J gene: TRBJ2-2; CDR3 protein: CASSEALGHRQGTIYTGELFF; CDR3 DNA: TGTGCCAGCAGTGAAGCATTGGGTCATCGGCAGGGAACAATTTACACCGGGGAGCTGTTTTTT
D gene: NA; V gene: TRBV7-2; clone size: NA; J gene: TRBJ2-1; CDR3 protein: CASSLLQSSYNEQFF; CDR3 DNA: TGTGCCAGCAGCTTATTACAAAGCTCCTACAATGAGCAGTTCTTC
D gene: NA; V gene: TRBV20-1; clone size: few; J gene: TRBJ2-7; CDR3 protein: CSASTSMDYEQYF; CDR3 DNA: TGCAGTGCTAGTACTAGCATGGACTACGAGCAGTACTTC
D gene: TRBD1; V gene: TRBV11-2; clone size: NA; J gene: TRBJ1-2; CDR3 protein: CASSLDLRTGGVHGYTF; CDR3 DNA: TGTGCCAGCAGCTTAGATCTGAGGACAGGGGGCGTCCATGGCTACACCTTC
D gene: TRBD1; V gene: TRBV7-2; clone size: NA; J gene: TRBJ2-3; CDR3 protein: CASSPRAGTGSPDTQYF; CDR3 DNA: TGTGCCAGCAGCCCTAGAGCCGGGACAGGGAGCCCAGATACGCAGTATTTT
D gene: NA; V gene: TRBV27; clone size: once; J gene: TRBJ2-7; CDR3 protein: CASSLRGGYEQYF; CDR3 DNA: TGTGCCAGCAGTTTAAGGGGTGGCTACGAGCAGTACTTC